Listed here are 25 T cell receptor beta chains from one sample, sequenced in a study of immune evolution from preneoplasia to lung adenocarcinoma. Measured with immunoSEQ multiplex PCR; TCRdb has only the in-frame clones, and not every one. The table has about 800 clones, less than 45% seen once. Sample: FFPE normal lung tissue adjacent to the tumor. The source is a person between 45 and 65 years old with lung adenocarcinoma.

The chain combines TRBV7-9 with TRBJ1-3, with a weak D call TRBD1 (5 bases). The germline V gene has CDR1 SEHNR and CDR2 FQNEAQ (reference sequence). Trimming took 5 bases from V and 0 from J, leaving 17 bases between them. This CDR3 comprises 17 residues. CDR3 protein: CASSQDADSSSGNTIYF. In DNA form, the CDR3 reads TGTGCCAGCAGCCAAGACGCCGACAGTAGCTCTGGAAACACCATATATTTT.

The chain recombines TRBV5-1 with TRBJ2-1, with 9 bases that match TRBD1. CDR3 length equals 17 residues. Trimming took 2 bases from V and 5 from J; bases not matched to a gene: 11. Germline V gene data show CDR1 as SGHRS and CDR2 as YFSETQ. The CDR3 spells CASSFNTLTGGNNEQFF. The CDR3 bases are TGCGCCAGCAGCTTCAACACACTGACAGGGGGTAACAATGAGCAGTTCTTC.

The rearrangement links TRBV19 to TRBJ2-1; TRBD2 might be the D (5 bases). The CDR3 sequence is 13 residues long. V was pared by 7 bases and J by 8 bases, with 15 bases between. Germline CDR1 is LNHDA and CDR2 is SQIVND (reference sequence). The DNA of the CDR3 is TGTGCCAGTAAGGTGAGGGATGGCGATGAGCAGTTCTTC. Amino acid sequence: CASKVRDGDEQFF.

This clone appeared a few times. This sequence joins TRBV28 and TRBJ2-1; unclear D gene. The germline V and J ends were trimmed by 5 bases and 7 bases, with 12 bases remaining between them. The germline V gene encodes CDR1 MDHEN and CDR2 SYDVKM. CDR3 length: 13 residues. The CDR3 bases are TGTGCCAGCAGTACCCGAACAGCAAATGAGCAGTTCTTC. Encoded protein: CASSTRTANEQFF.

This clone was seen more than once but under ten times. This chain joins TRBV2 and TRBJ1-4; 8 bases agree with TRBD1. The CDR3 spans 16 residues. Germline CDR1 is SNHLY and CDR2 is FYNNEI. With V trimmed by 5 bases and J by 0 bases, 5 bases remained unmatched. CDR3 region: CASSSGTGATNEKLFF. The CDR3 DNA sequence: TGTGCCAGCAGTTCCGGGACAGGAGCAACTAATGAAAAACTGTTTTTT.

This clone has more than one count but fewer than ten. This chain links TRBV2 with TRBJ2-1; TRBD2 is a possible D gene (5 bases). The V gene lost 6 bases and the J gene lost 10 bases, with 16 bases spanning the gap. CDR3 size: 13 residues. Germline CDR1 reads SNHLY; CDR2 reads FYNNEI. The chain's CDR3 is CASRPTRGGEQFF. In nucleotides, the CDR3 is TGTGCCAGCAGGCCAACTAGAGGCGGCGAGCAGTTCTTC.

In DNA form, the CDR3 reads TGTGCCAGCAGTGCGAGCGGGTCCAGCTACGAGCAGTACTTC. It encodes CASSASGSSYEQYF. The chain is built from TRBV28 and TRBJ2-7, with a possible D match to TRBD2 (6 bases). Trimming took 5 bases from V and 3 from J, leaving 14 bases between them. Per the germline V gene, CDR1 is MDHEN and CDR2 is SYDVKM. This CDR3 is 14 amino acids long.

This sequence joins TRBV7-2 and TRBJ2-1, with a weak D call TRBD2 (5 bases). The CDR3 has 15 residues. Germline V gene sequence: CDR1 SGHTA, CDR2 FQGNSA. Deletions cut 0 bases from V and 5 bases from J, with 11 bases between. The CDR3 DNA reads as TGTGCCAGCAGCTTAGCGCGAGGGAGCAACAATGAGCAGTTCTTC. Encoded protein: CASSLARGSNNEQFF. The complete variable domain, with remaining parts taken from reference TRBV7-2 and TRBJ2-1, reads GAGVSQSPSNKVTEKGKDVELRCDPISGHTALYWYRQSLGQGLEFLIYFQGNSAPDKSGLPSDRFSAERTGGSVSTLTIQRTQQEDSAVYLCASSLARGSNNEQFFGPGTRLTVL.

The CDR3 loop reads CASSYYGRSPLHF. CDR3 coding DNA: TGTGCCAGCAGTTATTACGGGCGGTCACCCCTCCACTTT. V gene TRBV6-5 combines with J gene TRBJ1-6, with D unresolved. The germline V gene has CDR1 MNHEY and CDR2 SVGAGI. Deletions cut 3 bases from V and 10 bases from J, with 10 bases between. The CDR3 spans 13 residues.

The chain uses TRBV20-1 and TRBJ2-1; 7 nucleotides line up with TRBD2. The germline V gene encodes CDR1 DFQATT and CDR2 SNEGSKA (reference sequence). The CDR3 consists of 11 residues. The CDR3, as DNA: TGCAGCCTCAGGGAGGGTAATGAGCAGTTCTTC. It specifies CSLREGNEQFF.

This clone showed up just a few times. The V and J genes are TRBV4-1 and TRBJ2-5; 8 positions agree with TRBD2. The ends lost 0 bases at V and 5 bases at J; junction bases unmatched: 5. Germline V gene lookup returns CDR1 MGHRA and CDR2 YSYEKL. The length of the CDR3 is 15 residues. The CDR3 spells CASSQDPGGLETQYF. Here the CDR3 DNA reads TGCGCCAGCAGCCAAGATCCGGGAGGGCTGGAGACCCAGTACTTC.

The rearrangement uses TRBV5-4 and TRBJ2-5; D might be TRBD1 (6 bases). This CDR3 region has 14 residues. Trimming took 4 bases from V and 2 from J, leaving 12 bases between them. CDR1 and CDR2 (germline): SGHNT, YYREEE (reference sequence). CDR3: CASSRQETQETQYF. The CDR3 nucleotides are TGTGCCAGCAGCAGACAGGAAACTCAAGAGACCCAGTACTTC. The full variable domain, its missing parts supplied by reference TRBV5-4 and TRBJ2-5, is ETGVTQSPTHLIKTRGQQVTLRCSSQSGHNTVSWYQQALGQGPQFIFQYYREEENGRGNFPPRFSGLQFPNYSSELNVNALELDDSALYLCASSRQETQETQYFGPGTRLLVL.

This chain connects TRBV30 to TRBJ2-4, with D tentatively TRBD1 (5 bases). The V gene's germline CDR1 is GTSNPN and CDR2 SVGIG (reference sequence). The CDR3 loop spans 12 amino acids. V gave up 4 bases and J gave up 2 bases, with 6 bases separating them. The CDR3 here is CAWTGPKNIQYF. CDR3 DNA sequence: TGTGCCTGGACAGGGCCCAAAAACATTCAGTACTTC.

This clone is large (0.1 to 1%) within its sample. The DNA for the CDR3 is TGTGCCAGCAGTTCGGGTAATAGCAATCAGCCCCAGCATTTT. Translated: CASSSGNSNQPQHF. The genes are TRBV27 and TRBJ1-5; D gene uncertain. In germline, CDR1 is MNHEY, CDR2 SMNVEV (reference sequence). Trimming removed 4 bases from V and 0 bases from J, with 7 bases in between. This CDR3 contains 14 residues.

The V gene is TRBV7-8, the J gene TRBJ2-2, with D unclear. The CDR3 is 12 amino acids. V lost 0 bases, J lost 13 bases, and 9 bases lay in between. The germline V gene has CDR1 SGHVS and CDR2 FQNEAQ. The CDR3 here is CASSLARSRLFF. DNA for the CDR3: TGTGCCAGCAGCTTAGCGCGCAGTAGGCTGTTTTTT.

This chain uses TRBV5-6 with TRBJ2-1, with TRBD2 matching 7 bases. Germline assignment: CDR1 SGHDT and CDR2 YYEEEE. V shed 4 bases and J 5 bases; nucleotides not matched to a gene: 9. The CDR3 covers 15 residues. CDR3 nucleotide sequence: TGTGCCAGCAGCAGGTTAGGCGGACTAGACAATGAGCAGTTCTTC. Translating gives CASSRLGGLDNEQFF.

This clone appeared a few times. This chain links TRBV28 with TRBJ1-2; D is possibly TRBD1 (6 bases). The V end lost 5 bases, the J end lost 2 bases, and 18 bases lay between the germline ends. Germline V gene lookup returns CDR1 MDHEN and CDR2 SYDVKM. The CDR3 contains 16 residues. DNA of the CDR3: TGTGCCAGCAGTCCACTACAGGGAGGGATCAACTATGGCTACACCTTC. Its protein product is CASSPLQGGINYGYTF.

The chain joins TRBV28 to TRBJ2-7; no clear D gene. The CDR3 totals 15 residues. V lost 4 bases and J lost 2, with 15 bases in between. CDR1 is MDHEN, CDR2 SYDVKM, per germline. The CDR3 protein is CASSSTSRGTYEQYF. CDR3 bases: TGTGCCAGCAGTTCGACTTCAAGAGGCACCTACGAGCAGTACTTC.

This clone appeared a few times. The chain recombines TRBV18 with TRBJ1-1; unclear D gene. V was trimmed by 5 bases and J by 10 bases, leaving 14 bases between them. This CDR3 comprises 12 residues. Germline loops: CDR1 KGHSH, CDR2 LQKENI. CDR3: CASSNNREVAFF. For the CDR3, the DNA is TGTGCCAGCTCAAATAATAGAGAGGTAGCTTTCTTT.

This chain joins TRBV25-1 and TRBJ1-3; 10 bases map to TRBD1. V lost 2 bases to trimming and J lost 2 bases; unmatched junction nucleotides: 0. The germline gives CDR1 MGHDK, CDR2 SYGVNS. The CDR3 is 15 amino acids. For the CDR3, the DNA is TGTGCCAGCAGTGAAGGGACAGGGGCTGGAAACACCATATATTTT. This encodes CASSEGTGAGNTIYF.

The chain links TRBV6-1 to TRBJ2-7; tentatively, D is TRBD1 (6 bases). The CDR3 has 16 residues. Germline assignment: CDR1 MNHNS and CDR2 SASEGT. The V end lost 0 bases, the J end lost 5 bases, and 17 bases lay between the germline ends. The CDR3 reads CASSEAVGASNNEQYF. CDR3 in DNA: TGTGCCAGCAGTGAAGCAGTGGGGGCTTCGAACAACGAGCAGTACTTC.

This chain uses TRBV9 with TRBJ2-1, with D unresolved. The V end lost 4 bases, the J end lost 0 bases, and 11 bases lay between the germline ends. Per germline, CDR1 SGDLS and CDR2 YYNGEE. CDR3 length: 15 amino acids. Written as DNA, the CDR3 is TGTGCCAGCAGCCCCTTACCTAGCTCCTACAATGAGCAGTTCTTC. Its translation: CASSPLPSSYNEQFF.

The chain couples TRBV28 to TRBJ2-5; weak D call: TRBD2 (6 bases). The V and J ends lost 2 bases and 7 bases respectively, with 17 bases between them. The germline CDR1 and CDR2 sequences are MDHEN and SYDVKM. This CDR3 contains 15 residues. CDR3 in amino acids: CASSLGTRARGTQYF. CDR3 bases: TGTGCCAGCAGTTTAGGGACTCGCGCCCGGGGGACCCAGTACTTC.

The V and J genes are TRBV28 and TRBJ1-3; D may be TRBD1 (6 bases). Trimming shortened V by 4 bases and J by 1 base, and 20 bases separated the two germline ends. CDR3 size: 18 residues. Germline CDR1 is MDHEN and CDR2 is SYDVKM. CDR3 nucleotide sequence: TGTGCCAGCAGTTACGGGTCCGGGCCCAGGGGTTCTGGAAACACCATATATTTT. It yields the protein CASSYGSGPRGSGNTIYF.

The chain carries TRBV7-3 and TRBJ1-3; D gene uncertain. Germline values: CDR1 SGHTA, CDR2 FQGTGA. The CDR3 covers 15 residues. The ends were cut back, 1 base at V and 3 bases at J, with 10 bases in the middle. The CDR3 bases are TGTGCCAGCAGCTTAAATGGAGGTTTTGGAAACACCATATATTTT. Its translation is CASSLNGGFGNTIYF.